Listed below are T cell receptor beta chains from one sample, sequenced in a study of identical twins. TCRdb processed the 5' RACE reads anew with MiXCR; each CDR3 protein has one entry. The sample contains 1,800,000 or so distinct CDR3 sequences, under 35% of which appear only once. The sample taken for sequencing was cord blood. The receptors come from a newborn girl in good health. Each CDR3 is given with its conserved first and last residue. D genes are given only for firm matches. Size is omitted from some rows. Given values are once, few, many or a class for expanded clones.

d_call: NA; v_call: TRBV28; j_call: TRBJ2-1; clone_size: NA; cdr3_aa: CASSPRLCSSYNEQFF; cdr3_nt: TGTGCCAGCAGCCCCAGGTTGTGTAGCTCCTACAATGAGCAGTTCTTC
d_call: TRBD1; v_call: TRBV6-6; j_call: TRBJ1-2; clone_size: few; cdr3_aa: CASYRTGWYGYTF; cdr3_nt: TGTGCCAGCTACCGGACAGGGTGGTATGGCTACACCTTC
d_call: TRBD2; v_call: TRBV9; j_call: TRBJ2-3; clone_size: few; cdr3_aa: CASSALAGPPDTQYF; cdr3_nt: TGTGCCAGCAGCGCCCTAGCGGGACCGCCAGATACGCAGTATTTT
d_call: NA; v_call: TRBV25-1; j_call: TRBJ2-2; clone_size: NA; cdr3_aa: CASSEYTGQGRENTGELFF; cdr3_nt: TGTGCCAGCAGTGAATATACGGGGCAGGGGAGGGAAAACACCGGGGAGCTGTTTTTT
d_call: TRBD2; v_call: TRBV6-1; j_call: TRBJ2-1; clone_size: NA; cdr3_aa: CASSTLAASYNEQFF; cdr3_nt: TGTGCCAGCAGTACACTAGCGGCCTCCTACAATGAGCAGTTCTTC
d_call: TRBD2; v_call: TRBV3-1; j_call: TRBJ2-3; clone_size: NA; cdr3_aa: CASSQVWRTSSTDTQYF; cdr3_nt: TGTGCCAGCAGCCAAGTCTGGCGGACTAGCAGCACAGATACGCAGTATTTT
d_call: TRBD1; v_call: TRBV4-2; j_call: TRBJ2-5; clone_size: NA; cdr3_aa: CASSHIPGQGDDNEQYF; cdr3_nt: TGTGCCAGCAGCCATATTCCGGGACAGGGGGACGACAATGAGCAGTACTTC
d_call: NA; v_call: TRBV4-1; j_call: TRBJ1-6; clone_size: NA; cdr3_aa: CASSQPMVRAHDRSYNSPLHF; cdr3_nt: TGCGCCAGCAGCCAACCTATGGTGCGGGCCCACGATCGCTCCTATAATTCACCCCTCCACTTT
d_call: TRBD1; v_call: TRBV24-1; j_call: TRBJ2-6; clone_size: NA; cdr3_aa: CATSRTGTGANVLTF; cdr3_nt: TGTGCCACCAGTCGGACAGGGACCGGGGCCAACGTCCTGACTTTC
d_call: NA; v_call: TRBV4-2; j_call: TRBJ2-5; clone_size: few; cdr3_aa: CASSQGARKYQETQYF; cdr3_nt: TGTGCCAGCAGCCAAGGAGCCCGGAAGTACCAAGAGACCCAGTACTTC
d_call: NA; v_call: TRBV5-5; j_call: TRBJ2-3; clone_size: NA; cdr3_aa: CASSLRVPLSADTQYF; cdr3_nt: TGTGCCAGCAGCTTAAGGGTTCCACTTAGCGCAGATACGCAGTATTTT
d_call: NA; v_call: TRBV20-1; j_call: TRBJ2-5; clone_size: once; cdr3_aa: CSASDSYEQSF; cdr3_nt: TGCAGTGCTAGCGACTCGTACGAGCAGTCCTTC
d_call: TRBD1; v_call: TRBV10-3; j_call: TRBJ1-1; clone_size: NA; cdr3_aa: CAISESGQTEAFF; cdr3_nt: TGTGCCATCAGTGAGTCGGGACAGACTGAAGCTTTCTTT
d_call: NA; v_call: TRBV20-1; j_call: TRBJ2-5; clone_size: NA; cdr3_aa: CSARDSAGWETQYF; cdr3_nt: TGCAGTGCTAGAGATTCGGCAGGGTGGGAGACCCAGTACTTC
d_call: NA; v_call: TRBV5-1; j_call: TRBJ1-2; clone_size: NA; cdr3_aa: CASGATGNYGYTF; cdr3_nt: TGCGCCAGCGGCGCTACCGGGAACTATGGCTACACCTTC
d_call: NA; v_call: TRBV12-3/TRBV12-4; j_call: TRBJ2-7; clone_size: NA; cdr3_aa: CASSDTYYEQYF; cdr3_nt: TGTGCCAGCAGCGACACTTACTACGAGCAGTACTTC
d_call: TRBD2; v_call: TRBV20-1; j_call: TRBJ2-5; clone_size: NA; cdr3_aa: CSAATSGEYF; cdr3_nt: TGCAGTGCCGCGACTAGCGGTGAGTACTTC
d_call: NA; v_call: TRBV2; j_call: TRBJ1-2; clone_size: NA; cdr3_aa: CASSEFGGVYGYTF; cdr3_nt: TGTGCCAGCAGTGAATTTGGGGGGGTCTATGGCTACACCTTC
d_call: NA; v_call: TRBV9; j_call: TRBJ2-6; clone_size: NA; cdr3_aa: CASSVELVRGPSGANVLTF; cdr3_nt: TGTGCCAGCAGCGTAGAACTGGTCAGGGGCCCCTCTGGGGCCAACGTCCTGACTTTC
d_call: NA; v_call: TRBV12-3/TRBV12-4; j_call: TRBJ1-2; clone_size: many; cdr3_aa: CASSFRLGYTF; cdr3_nt: TGTGCCAGCAGTTTTAGATTGGGCTACACCTTC
d_call: TRBD2; v_call: TRBV7-2; j_call: TRBJ2-1; clone_size: few; cdr3_aa: CASSPRLAGDGARNEQFF; cdr3_nt: TGTGCCAGCAGCCCCCGACTAGCGGGAGACGGAGCTAGGAATGAGCAGTTCTTC
d_call: TRBD2; v_call: TRBV6-5; j_call: TRBJ2-7; clone_size: few; cdr3_aa: CASSYSRLAGAQSSYEQYF; cdr3_nt: TGTGCCAGCAGTTACTCGAGACTAGCGGGAGCCCAATCGTCCTACGAGCAGTACTTC